One sample yielded the 28 T cell receptor beta chains listed below, sequenced in a study of siplizumab effects on memory and regulatory T cells. Profiled with immunoSEQ multiplex PCR; TCRdb holds only in-frame clones, not every one. The data contain over 100,000 clones, about 94% of them singletons. The sample consisted of non-Treg CD4+ T cells sorted from blood. These receptors originate from a human donor in good health.

The V call is TRBV6-1, the J call TRBJ1-5; D remains ambiguous. V was cut by 2 bases and J by 1 base, with 9 bases left in between. The CDR3 has 15 amino acids. Germline assignment: CDR1 MNHNS and CDR2 SASEGT. CDR3 nucleotides: TGTGCCAGCAGTGAATATGGCCCCAGCAATCAGCCCCAGCATTTT. Encoded protein: CASSEYGPSNQPQHF.

The V gene is TRBV7-9, the J gene TRBJ2-7; no firm D call. V was shortened by 10 bases and J by 3 bases, with 4 bases between the two germline ends. Germline lookup yields CDR1 SEHNR and CDR2 FQNEAQ (reference sequence). The CDR3 covers 9 residues. The CDR3 nucleotides are TGTGCCACGTACTACGAGCAGTACTTC. Translation: CATYYEQYF.

The rearrangement uses TRBV6-6 and TRBJ1-2, with D perhaps matching TRBD1 (6 bases). CDR3 length equals 14 residues. The germline CDR1 and CDR2 sequences are MNHNY and SVGAGI (reference sequence). Trimming cost V 6 bases and J 6 bases, with 17 bases left between them. For the CDR3, the DNA is TGTGCCAGCAGGACTCCTACAGGGTTGGATGGCTACACCTTC. This sequence encodes CASRTPTGLDGYTF.

This clone was counted only a few times. The chain employs TRBV7-3 and TRBJ1-2; the match to TRBD1 covers 10 bases. Germline-derived CDR1 and CDR2 are SGHTA and FQGTGA. The CDR3 consists of 13 residues. V lost 4 bases, J lost 5 bases, and 1 base stayed unmatched. The CDR3 spells CASSWDRGYGYTF. CDR3 sequence (DNA): TGTGCCAGCAGCTGGGACAGGGGATATGGCTACACCTTC. Full variable domain (rest looked up from reference TRBV7-3 and TRBJ1-2): GAGVSQTPSNKVTEKGKYVELRCDPISGHTALYWYRQSLGQGPEFLIYFQGTGAADDSGLPNDRFFAVRPEGSVSTLKIQRTERGDSAVYLCASSWDRGYGYTFGSGTRLTVV.

V is TRBV15 and J is TRBJ1-6; perhaps TRBD1 as D (5 bases). Trimming removed 3 bases from V and 0 bases from J, with 12 bases in between. Per the germline V gene, CDR1 is LNHNV and CDR2 is YYDKDF (reference sequence). This CDR3 is 17 amino acids long. The CDR3 is CATSSPGMSSYNSPLHF. The CDR3 nucleotides read TGTGCCACCAGCAGCCCAGGGATGAGCTCCTATAATTCACCCCTCCACTTT. Full variable domain (rest looked up from reference TRBV15 and TRBJ1-6): DAMVIQNPRYQVTQFGKPVTLSCSQTLNHNVMYWYQQKSSQAPKLLFHYYDKDFNNEADTPDNFQSRRPNTSFCFLDIRSPGLGDTAMYLCATSSPGMSSYNSPLHFGNGTRLTVT.

This chain uses TRBV4-3 with TRBJ1-2; possible D gene TRBD1, 5 bases. The length of the CDR3 is 17 residues. The V gene lost 0 bases and the J gene lost 8 bases, with 22 bases spanning the gap. Germline V CDR1 and CDR2: LGHNA, YSLEER. The DNA of the CDR3 is TGCGCCAGCAGCCAAGATGTGAGTAGGGGTGCGCTGTGGGGCTACACCTTC. This encodes CASSQDVSRGALWGYTF.

This clone was seen only once. The genes are TRBV6-6 and TRBJ1-3; D not resolved. The V and J ends lost 6 bases and 8 bases respectively, with 11 bases between them. Germline assignment: CDR1 MNHNY and CDR2 SVGAGI (reference sequence). The CDR3 contains 12 residues. CDR3 nucleotides: TGTGCCAGCAGCCCAAGTAAGGACACCATATATTTT. This encodes CASSPSKDTIYF.

The rearrangement joins TRBV29-1 to TRBJ2-4; tentative D call: TRBD1 (8 bases). This CDR3 is built from 14 residues. The germline gives CDR1 SQVTM, CDR2 ANQGSEA. V was trimmed by 7 bases and J by 3 bases, leaving 16 bases between them. As DNA, the CDR3 is TGCAGCGGTACGACAGGGGAGGGCAAAAACATTCAGTACTTC. Its protein is CSGTTGEGKNIQYF.

This clone was detected only once. V and J are TRBV18 and TRBJ1-2; tentative D call: TRBD1 (5 bases). The V end was cut by 1 base, the J end by 4 bases, with 7 bases between. This CDR3 contains 13 residues. Germline assignment: CDR1 KGHSH and CDR2 LQKENI. The CDR3 here is CASSPQGFYGYTF. CDR3 bases: TGTGCCAGCTCACCACAGGGGTTCTATGGCTACACCTTC.

This clone was recorded once. The chain links TRBV6-1 to TRBJ2-1; 8 nucleotides line up with TRBD1. The CDR3 extends over 15 amino acids. The J segment lost 10 bases and the V segment lost 2 bases, leaving 10 bases of the junction unmatched. Per germline, CDR1 MNHNS and CDR2 SASEGT. The CDR3 DNA follows: TGTGCCAGCAGTGAAAGGACAGGGTGGCTAGGGGAGCAGTTCTTC. Translating gives CASSERTGWLGEQFF.

The chain recombines TRBV5-4 with TRBJ2-5; the D gene is possibly TRBD2 (6 bases). This CDR3 is built from 14 residues. Germline-derived CDR1 and CDR2 are SGHNT and YYREEE (reference sequence). Trimming took 4 bases from V and 2 from J, leaving 12 bases between them. The CDR3 DNA reads TGTGCCAGCAGCGTAGCCGGGAGACAAGAGACCCAGTACTTC. It codes for CASSVAGRQETQYF.

Remarks on this clone: Other DNA sequences within the sample encode an identical CDR3. The chain is built from TRBV18 and TRBJ1-5; D not certain. V lost 5 bases to trimming and J lost 0 bases, with 5 bases between them. There are 13 residues in the CDR3. Germline V gene sequence: CDR1 KGHSH, CDR2 LQKENI. The DNA of the CDR3 is TGTGCCAGCTCATCTGATAGCAATCAGCCCCAGCATTTT. Translation: CASSSDSNQPQHF.

The chain employs TRBV5-1 and TRBJ2-5, with 8 bases aligning to TRBD2. From germline, CDR1 is SGHRS and CDR2 YFSETQ. Trimming at V came to 2 bases and at J to 5 bases, leaving 8 bases not matched to a gene. The CDR3 length is 15 residues. The CDR3 loop is CASSFQTGTRETQYF. Here the CDR3 DNA reads TGCGCCAGCAGCTTCCAAACCGGGACTAGGGAGACCCAGTACTTC. Based on the CDR3 plus reference TRBV5-1 and TRBJ2-5, the full variable domain is KAGVTQTPRYLIKTRGQQVTLSCSPISGHRSVSWYQQTPGQGLQFLFEYFSETQRNKGNFPGRFSGRQFSNSRSEMNVSTLELGDSALYLCASSFQTGTRETQYFGPGTRLLVL.

The J gene is TRBJ1-1, the V gene TRBV11-2; D uncertain. V gave up 4 bases and J gave up 7 bases, with 16 bases separating them. The CDR3 is made up of 14 amino acids. Germline V CDR1 and CDR2: SGHAT, FQNNGV. This CDR3 reads CASSSTAGTGEAFF. DNA of the CDR3: TGTGCCAGCAGCTCTACCGCGGGAACCGGTGAAGCTTTCTTT.

The DNA for the CDR3 is TGTGCCAGCAGCCAAGAATCCTTTCTACACTCCTACGAGCAGTACTTC. Translated, it gives CASSQESFLHSYEQYF. This chain connects TRBV14 to TRBJ2-7; D remains ambiguous. V shed 0 bases and J shed 0 bases, with 12 bases lying between them. This CDR3 is 16 amino acids long. The V gene's germline CDR1 is SGHDN and CDR2 FVKESK.

This chain links TRBV4-1 with TRBJ1-6; D might be TRBD1 (6 bases). CDR3 size: 16 residues. CDR1 is MGHRA, CDR2 YSYEKL, per germline. Trimming shortened V by 1 base and J by 10 bases, and 17 bases separated the two germline ends. The DNA of the CDR3 is TGCGCCAGCAGCCAAGGACTCGGGGGGCCGTCATCACCCCTCCACTTT. Protein sequence: CASSQGLGGPSSPLHF.

The V call is TRBV9, the J call TRBJ2-1, with 12 bases identical to TRBD2. V lost 1 base, J lost 5 bases, and 1 base stayed unmatched. Germline values: CDR1 SGDLS, CDR2 YYNGEE. The CDR3 covers 15 residues. The CDR3: CASSVLAGGHNEQFF. Here the CDR3 DNA reads TGTGCCAGCAGCGTACTAGCGGGGGGGCACAATGAGCAGTTCTTC. Combining the CDR3 with reference TRBV9 and TRBJ2-1 gives the whole variable domain DSGVTQTPKHLITATGQRVTLRCSPRSGDLSVYWYQQSLDQGLQFLIQYYNGEERAKGNILERFSAQQFPDLHSELNLSSLELGDSALYFCASSVLAGGHNEQFFGPGTRLTVL.

This rearrangement joins TRBV11-2 to TRBJ1-6, with a weak D call TRBD1 (6 bases). The CDR3 totals 16 residues. CDR1 is SGHAT and CDR2 is FQNNGV in the germline V gene. The V and J ends lost 3 bases and 6 bases respectively, with 15 bases between them. The CDR3 spells CASSLVRAGANSPLHF. As DNA, the CDR3 is TGTGCCAGCAGCTTGGTTAGGGCAGGGGCTAATTCACCCCTCCACTTT.

This rearrangement joins TRBV28 to TRBJ2-3; D uncertain. Trimming stripped 2 bases from V and 4 bases from J, with 10 bases between. The germline CDR1 and CDR2 sequences are MDHEN and SYDVKM. The CDR3 sequence is 14 residues long. The CDR3 protein is CASSLGLKADTQYF. CDR3 coding DNA: TGTGCCAGCAGTTTAGGTCTCAAGGCAGATACGCAGTATTTT.

The genes are TRBV19 and TRBJ1-4; 7 bases align to TRBD1. The CDR3 is made up of 19 amino acids. Germline CDR1 and CDR2: LNHDA and SQIVND (reference sequence). J was trimmed by 0 bases and V by 5 bases; bases with no gene match: 15. CDR3 protein: CASSLSRTGPFSTNEKLFF. CDR3 in DNA: TGTGCCAGTAGTCTCTCAAGGACAGGCCCGTTTTCAACTAATGAAAAACTGTTTTTT.

The chain recombines TRBV28 with TRBJ2-7; tentatively, D is TRBD1 (7 bases). The germline gives CDR1 MDHEN, CDR2 SYDVKM. V was clipped by 6 bases and J by 7 bases, with 19 bases between them. The CDR3 loop spans 14 amino acids. In nucleotides, the CDR3 is TGTGCCAGCAGACGGCCACAGGGGAGGACGGAGCAGTACTTC. It yields the protein CASRRPQGRTEQYF.

This chain links TRBV29-1 with TRBJ2-1, with D possibly being TRBD2 (7 bases). The CDR3 is made up of 13 amino acids. From germline, CDR1 is SQVTM and CDR2 ANQGSEA. The V end was cut by 0 bases, the J end by 9 bases, with 12 bases between. CDR3 residues: CSVEDGGGAEQFF. CDR3 coding DNA: TGCAGCGTTGAAGATGGGGGGGGCGCTGAGCAGTTCTTC.

The chain carries TRBV7-3 and TRBJ1-2; D remains unclear. The ends were cut back, 1 base at V and 5 bases at J, with 11 bases in the middle. Germline loops: CDR1 SGHTA, CDR2 FQGTGA. The CDR3 runs to 14 residues. CDR3 sequence: CASSLNRQDYGYTF. In DNA, the CDR3 is TGTGCCAGCAGCTTAAATAGGCAGGATTATGGCTACACCTTC.

The genes are TRBV7-3 and TRBJ2-1; 8 nucleotides match TRBD1. From germline, CDR1 is SGHTA and CDR2 FQGTGA. Trimming took 3 bases from V and 9 from J; bases not matched to a gene: 10. The CDR3 is 15 amino acids. The CDR3 DNA reads as TGTGCCAGCAGCTTGGCGGGCAGGGGGCGTGGTGAGCAGTTCTTC. Translation: CASSLAGRGRGEQFF.

The chain couples TRBV7-2 to TRBJ2-3; 11 bases match TRBD2. Germline V gene data show CDR1 as SGHTA and CDR2 as FQGNSA. The CDR3 sequence is 18 residues long. V gave up 5 bases and J gave up 5 bases; unmatched junction bases: 15. As DNA, the CDR3 is TGTGCCAGCAGCATAAAGGTGGCTAGCGGGGGGTGGGGAGATACGCAGTATTTT. The encoded protein is CASSIKVASGGWGDTQYF.

V and J are TRBV4-3 and TRBJ1-3, with a tentative D call TRBD1 (6 bases). CDR3 size: 18 residues. The germline V and J ends were trimmed by 0 bases and 0 bases, with 15 bases remaining between them. CDR1 and CDR2 (germline): LGHNA, YSLEER. The CDR3 nucleotides are TGCGCCAGCAGCCAAGAAGTCCCGCAGGGGATCTCTGGAAACACCATATATTTT. Translated, it gives CASSQEVPQGISGNTIYF.

The chain combines TRBV4-3 with TRBJ2-1, with a weak D call TRBD2 (5 bases). Trimming shortened V by 0 bases and J by 0 bases, and 12 bases separated the two germline ends. Germline V CDR1 and CDR2: LGHNA, YSLEER. This CDR3 spans 17 amino acids. DNA of the CDR3: TGCGCCAGCAGCCAAGACCTGAGGGTAAGCTCCTACAATGAGCAGTTCTTC. This codes for CASSQDLRVSSYNEQFF.

Concerning this clone itself: A junction end diverges from the germline sequence, so it may reflect a read error. V gene TRBV28 combines with J gene TRBJ2-1; 7 nucleotides align to TRBD2. Per the germline V gene, CDR1 is MDHEN and CDR2 is SYDVKM. The CDR3 extends over 12 amino acids. CDR3 loop: CASSRVTSPGVF. The CDR3 nucleotides read TGTGCCAGCAGCCGAGTGACTAGCCCTGGGGTCTTC.